This paragraph reports one T cell receptor (beta chain). TCR beta chains were sequenced at survey level with immunoSEQ. TCRdb's table, derived via immunoSEQ multiplex PCR, lists solely in-frame clones and lacks some. This sample has about 68,000 clones, with 85% to 95% found just once. With 5 bases removed from V and 6 bases from J, the gap between germline ends came to 19 bases. Germline V CDR1 and CDR2: LNHNV, YYDKDF (reference sequence). The CDR3 length is 15 residues. The chain recombines TRBV15 with TRBJ1-2, with a possible D match to TRBD1 (5 bases). Sequences were obtained from PBMCs. The source is a man aged 35 to 55 with rheumatoid arthritis. In nucleotides, the CDR3 is TGTGCCACCAGCGGATCCCCTACAAGGGGTAATGGCTACACCTTC. It encodes CATSGSPTRGNGYTF. The whole variable domain, remainder taken from reference TRBV15 and TRBJ1-2, is DAMVIQNPRYQVTQFGKPVTLSCSQTLNHNVMYWYQQKSSQAPKLLFHYYDKDFNNEADTPDNFQSRRPNTSFCFLDIRSPGLGDTAMYLCATSGSPTRGNGYTFGSGTRLTVV.